In this sample, the clone carrying this TCR beta chain turned up once. Its matching antigen is unknown. The sample is drawn from a study of cytomegalovirus exposure and HLA in healthy donors. Overall study context: In an early release, HLA-typed donors contributed tens of millions of unique TCR sequences. General study findings and limits: The majority of CMV-associated TCR beta chains were reported as apparently HLA-restricted in a later analysis. Several V segments, TRBV6-2 and TRBV6-3 among them, could not be told apart and were dropped.

With 1 base clipped from V and 3 bases from J, the junction kept 6 bases outside the gene matches. CDR1 is SGHTA and CDR2 is FQGNSA in the germline V gene. The CDR3 runs to 16 residues. It was with 60 Vbeta and 13 Jbeta primers that the PCR ran. Some clones are missing from TCRdb's copy, which holds only in-frame ones; the method was immunoSEQ multiplex PCR. The table shows about 190,000 clones, with 70% to 75% occurring only once. Sequencing was carried out using PBMCs. This clonotype was sampled from a man aged 25 to 45 in good health and CMV-seropositive. This chain links TRBV7-2 with TRBJ2-5; 9 bases are shared with TRBD2. CDR3 amino acids: CASSLGGGGGEETQYF. The CDR3 DNA reads TGTGCCAGCAGCTTAGGTGGGGGCGGGGGGGAAGAGACCCAGTACTTC.